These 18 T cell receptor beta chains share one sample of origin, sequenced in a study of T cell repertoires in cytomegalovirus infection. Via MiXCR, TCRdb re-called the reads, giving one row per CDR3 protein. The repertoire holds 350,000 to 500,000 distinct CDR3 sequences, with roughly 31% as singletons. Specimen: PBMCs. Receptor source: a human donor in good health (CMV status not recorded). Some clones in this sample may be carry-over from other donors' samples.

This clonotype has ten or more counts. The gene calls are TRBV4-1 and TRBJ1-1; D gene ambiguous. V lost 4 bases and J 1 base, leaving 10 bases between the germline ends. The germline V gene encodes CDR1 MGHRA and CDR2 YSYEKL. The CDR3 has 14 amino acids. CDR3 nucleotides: TGCGCCAGCAGCCCGCCGCGGGAGAACACTGAAGCTTTCTTT. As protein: CASSPPRENTEAFF.

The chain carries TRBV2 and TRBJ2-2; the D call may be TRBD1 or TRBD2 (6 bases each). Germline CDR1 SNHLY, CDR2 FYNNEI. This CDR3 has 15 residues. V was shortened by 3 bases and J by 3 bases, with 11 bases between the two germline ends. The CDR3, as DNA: TGTGCCAGCAGTGACGGGGGCAGGGACACCGGGGAGCTGTTTTTT. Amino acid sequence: CASSDGGRDTGELFF.

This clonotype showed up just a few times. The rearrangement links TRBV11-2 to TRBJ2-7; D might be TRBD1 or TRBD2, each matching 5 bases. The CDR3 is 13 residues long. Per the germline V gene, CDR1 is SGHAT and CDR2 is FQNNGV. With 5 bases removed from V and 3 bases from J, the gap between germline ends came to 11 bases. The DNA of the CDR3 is TGTGCCAGCAGCACCGGGACCGACTACGAGCAGTACTTC. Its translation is CASSTGTDYEQYF.

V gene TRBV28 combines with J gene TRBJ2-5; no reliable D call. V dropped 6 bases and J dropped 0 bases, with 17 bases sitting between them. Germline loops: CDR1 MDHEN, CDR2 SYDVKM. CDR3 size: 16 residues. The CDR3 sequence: CASRNLGFGYQETQYF. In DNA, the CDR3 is TGTGCCAGCAGAAATTTGGGTTTCGGGTACCAAGAGACCCAGTACTTC.

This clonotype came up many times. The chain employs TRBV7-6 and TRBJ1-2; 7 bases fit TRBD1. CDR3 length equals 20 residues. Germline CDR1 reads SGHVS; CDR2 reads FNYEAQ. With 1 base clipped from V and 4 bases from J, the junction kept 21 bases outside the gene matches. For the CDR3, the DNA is TGTGCCAGCAGCTTAGTACCCGCTGCCTTGCAGGGGGTGAGGAGCTATGGCTACACCTTC. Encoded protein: CASSLVPAALQGVRSYGYTF.

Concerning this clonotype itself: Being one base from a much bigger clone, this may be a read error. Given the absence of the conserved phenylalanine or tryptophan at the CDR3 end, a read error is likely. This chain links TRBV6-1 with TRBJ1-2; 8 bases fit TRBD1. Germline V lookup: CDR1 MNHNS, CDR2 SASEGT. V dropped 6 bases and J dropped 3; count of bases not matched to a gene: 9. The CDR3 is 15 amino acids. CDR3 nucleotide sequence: TGTGCCAGCAGCTCTAGGACAGGGAAGGACTATGGCTACACCTTA. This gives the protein CASSSRTGKDYGYTL.

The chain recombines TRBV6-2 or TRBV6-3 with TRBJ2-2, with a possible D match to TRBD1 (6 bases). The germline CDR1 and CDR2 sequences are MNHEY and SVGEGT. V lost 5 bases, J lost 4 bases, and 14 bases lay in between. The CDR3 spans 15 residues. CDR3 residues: CASSLTLTGTGELFF. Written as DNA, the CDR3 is TGTGCCAGCAGTCTGACCCTGACAGGCACCGGGGAGCTGTTTTTT.

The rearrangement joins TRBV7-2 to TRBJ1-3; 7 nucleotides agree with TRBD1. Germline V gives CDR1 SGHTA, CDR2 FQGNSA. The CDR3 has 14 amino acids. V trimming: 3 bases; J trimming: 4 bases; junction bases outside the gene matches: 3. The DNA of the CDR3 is TGTGCCAGCAGCTTGCTGACAGGGGGAAACACCATATATTTT. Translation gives CASSLLTGGNTIYF.

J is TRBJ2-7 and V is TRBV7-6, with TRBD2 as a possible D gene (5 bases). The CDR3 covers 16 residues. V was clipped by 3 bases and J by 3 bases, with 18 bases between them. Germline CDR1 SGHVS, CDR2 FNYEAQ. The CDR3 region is CASSFEKGSSGYEQYF. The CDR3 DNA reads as TGTGCCAGCAGCTTCGAAAAAGGGAGTTCGGGCTACGAGCAGTACTTC.

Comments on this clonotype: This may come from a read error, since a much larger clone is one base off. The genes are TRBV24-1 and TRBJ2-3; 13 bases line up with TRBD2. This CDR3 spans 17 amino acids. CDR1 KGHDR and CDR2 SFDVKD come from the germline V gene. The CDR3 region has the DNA TGTTCCACCAGTGAAACACCGGGACTAGCGGGGACAAATACGCAGTATTTT. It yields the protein CSTSETPGLAGTNTQYF.

The CDR3 bases are TGTGCCAGCAGCGTCCATCCCGGGGAAAAACTGTTTTTT. Translated: CASSVHPGEKLFF. This rearrangement joins TRBV9 to TRBJ1-4; D is unresolved. The CDR3 sequence is 13 residues long. Looked up from germline, CDR1 is SGDLS and CDR2 is YYNGEE. V was trimmed by 2 bases and J by 8 bases, leaving 10 bases between them. The complete variable domain, with remaining parts taken from reference TRBV9 and TRBJ1-4, reads DSGVTQTPKHLITATGQRVTLRCSPRSGDLSVYWYQQSLDQGLQFLIQYYNGEERAKGNILERFSAQQFPDLHSELNLSSLELGDSALYFCASSVHPGEKLFFGSGTQLSVL.

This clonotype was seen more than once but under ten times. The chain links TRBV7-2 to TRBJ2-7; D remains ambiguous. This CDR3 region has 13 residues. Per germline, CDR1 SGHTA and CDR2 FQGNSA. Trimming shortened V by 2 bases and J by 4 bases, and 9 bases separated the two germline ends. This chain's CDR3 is CASSLRYYYEQYF. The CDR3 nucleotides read TGTGCCAGCAGCTTAAGATACTATTACGAGCAGTACTTC.

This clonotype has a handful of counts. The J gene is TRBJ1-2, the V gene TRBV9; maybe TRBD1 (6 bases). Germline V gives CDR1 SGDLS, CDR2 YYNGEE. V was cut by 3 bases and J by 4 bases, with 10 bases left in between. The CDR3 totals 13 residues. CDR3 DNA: TGTGCCAGCAGCGGGGACAAACCCTATGGCTACACCTTC. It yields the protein CASSGDKPYGYTF.

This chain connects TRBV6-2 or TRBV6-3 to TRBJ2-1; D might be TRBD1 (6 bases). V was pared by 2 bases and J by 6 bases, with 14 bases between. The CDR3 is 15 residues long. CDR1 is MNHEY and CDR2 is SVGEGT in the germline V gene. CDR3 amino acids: CASSYTLTGFNEQFF. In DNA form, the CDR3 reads TGTGCCAGCAGTTACACCCTGACAGGTTTCAATGAGCAGTTCTTC.

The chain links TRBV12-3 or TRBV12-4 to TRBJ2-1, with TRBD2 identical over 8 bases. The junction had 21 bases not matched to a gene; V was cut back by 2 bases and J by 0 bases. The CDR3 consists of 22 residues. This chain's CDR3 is CASSLLPSSGGAPISSYNEQFF. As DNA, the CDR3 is TGTGCCAGCAGTTTACTACCATCAAGCGGGGGCGCACCGATAAGCTCCTACAATGAGCAGTTCTTC.

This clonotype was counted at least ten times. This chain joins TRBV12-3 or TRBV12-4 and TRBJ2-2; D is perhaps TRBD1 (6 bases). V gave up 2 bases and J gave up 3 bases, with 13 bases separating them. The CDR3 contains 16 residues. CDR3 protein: CASSLRPRGDTGELFF. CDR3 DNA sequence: TGTGCCAGCAGTTTAAGGCCCAGGGGAGACACCGGGGAGCTGTTTTTT.

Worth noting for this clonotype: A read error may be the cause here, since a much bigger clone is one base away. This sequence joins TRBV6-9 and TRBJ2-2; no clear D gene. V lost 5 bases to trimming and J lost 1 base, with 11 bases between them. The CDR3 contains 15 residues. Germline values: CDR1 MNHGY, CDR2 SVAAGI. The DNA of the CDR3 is TGTGCCAGCAGTAGGCAGACACTGAACACCGGGGAGCTGTTTTTT. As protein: CASSRQTLNTGELFF.

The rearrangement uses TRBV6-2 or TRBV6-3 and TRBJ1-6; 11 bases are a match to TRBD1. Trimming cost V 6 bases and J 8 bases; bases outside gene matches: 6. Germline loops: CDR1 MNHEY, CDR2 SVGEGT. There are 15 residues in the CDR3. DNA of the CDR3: TGTGCCAGCAGGAAGGACAGGGGGCCAGATTCACCCCTCCACTTT. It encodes CASRKDRGPDSPLHF.